This T cell receptor beta chain was obtained from a study of CD8 T cells in Susac syndrome. There are 13 residues in the CDR3. The trim removed 6 bases at V and 7 bases at J, leaving 7 bases unmatched. Germline loops: CDR1 SNHLY, CDR2 FYNNEI. Reverse transcription used roughly 0.45 to 1 ug RNA and random hexamers. Coverage of TCR beta CDR3 amplification by immunoSEQ multiplex PCR extended to 54 Vbeta and 13 Jbeta. TCRdb re-called the immunoSEQ multiplex PCR reads through MiXCR, storing one row per CDR3 protein. The sample carries 160,000 or so distinct CDR3 sequences, roughly 95% recorded once. The chain has TRBV2 and TRBJ1-2, with TRBD1 identical over 8 bases. Input material: CD4+ T cells from PBMCs. The source is a human donor with Susac syndrome. CDR3 sequence (DNA): TGTGCCAGCAGCGCCGGGACAGGTAGTGGCTACACCTTC. Protein: CASSAGTGSGYTF. Variable domain in full (rest from reference TRBV2 and TRBJ1-2): EPEVTQTPSHQVTQMGQEVILRCVPISNHLYFYWYRQILGQKVEFLVSFYNNEISEKSEIFDDQFSVERPDGSNFTLKIRSTKLEDSAMYFCASSAGTGSGYTFGSGTRLTVV.